Presented here are 16 T cell receptor beta chains from one specimen sequenced in a study of shared clonotypes between healthy human individuals. Sequencing used immunoSEQ multiplex PCR; TCRdb keeps in-frame clones, though not all of them. The table has some 2.1 million clones, about 94% seen once; the top ten hold about 1.7%. Cells designated naive CD8 were CD45RO-negative and were positively selected for CCR7, with terminally differentiated effector memory CD45RA+ cells excluded. Material: naive CD8+ T cells from PBMCs. The receptors here all came from a man aged 18 to 30 in good health. Some clones in this sample may be carry-over from other donors' samples.

This clone has only a few counts. This rearrangement joins TRBV6-1 to TRBJ1-5; the D gene is possibly TRBD1 (5 bases). Trimming shortened V by 4 bases and J by 6 bases, and 16 bases separated the two germline ends. Germline loops: CDR1 MNHNS, CDR2 SASEGT. The CDR3 is made up of 15 amino acids. The CDR3 region is CASSGPRVLGQPQHF. The CDR3 DNA reads TGTGCCAGCAGTGGTCCCAGGGTGCTGGGTCAGCCCCAGCATTTT.

The rearrangement joins TRBV7-9 to TRBJ2-5; a possible D gene is TRBD2 (5 bases). This CDR3 spans 15 amino acids. V lost 4 bases to trimming and J lost 3 bases, with 15 bases between them. The germline CDR1 and CDR2 sequences are SEHNR and FQNEAQ (reference sequence). This CDR3 reads CASSSVDSGKETQYF. The CDR3 nucleotides are TGTGCCAGCAGCTCCGTGGACTCTGGCAAAGAGACCCAGTACTTC.

This chain joins TRBV7-9 and TRBJ1-2; D is possibly TRBD1 (6 bases). With 5 bases removed from V and 7 bases from J, the gap between germline ends came to 20 bases. The CDR3 length is 15 residues. Germline CDR1 is SEHNR and CDR2 is FQNEAQ (reference sequence). CDR3 residues: CASSPHLSGDGGYTF. The CDR3 nucleotides read TGTGCCAGCAGCCCCCACCTTTCAGGGGATGGTGGCTACACCTTC.

This chain's CDR3 is CASSYSRGQPNTEAFF. As DNA, the CDR3 is TGTGCCAGCAGTTACTCGAGGGGACAGCCTAACACTGAAGCTTTCTTT. V is TRBV6-5 and J is TRBJ1-1; 7 bases are shared with TRBD1. The CDR3 contains 16 residues. The V gene end was trimmed by 0 bases and the J gene end by 2 bases; junction bases not matched to a gene: 6. CDR1 and CDR2 (germline): MNHEY, SVGAGI.

The genes are TRBV4-2 and TRBJ2-5; D tentatively fits TRBD1 or TRBD2 (5 bases each). CDR3 length equals 17 residues. The germline V gene has CDR1 LGHNA and CDR2 YNFKEQ. The V and J ends lost 0 bases and 5 bases respectively, with 19 bases between them. Written as DNA, the CDR3 is TGTGCCAGCAGCCAAGATCGAAGGAGCGGTTGGGGGGAGACCCAGTACTTC. It yields the protein CASSQDRRSGWGETQYF.

The chain uses TRBV6-5 and TRBJ2-1; 12 bases agree with TRBD1. Trimming at V came to 6 bases and at J to 8 bases, leaving 8 bases not matched to a gene. The germline CDR1 and CDR2 sequences are MNHEY and SVGAGI. This CDR3 spans 15 amino acids. DNA for the CDR3: TGTGCCAGCAGGACGGGACAGGGGGCTTCTCATGAGCAGTTCTTC. Translation: CASRTGQGASHEQFF.

J is TRBJ2-1 and V is TRBV5-1; D might be TRBD2 (5 bases). V was clipped by 7 bases and J by 8 bases, with 22 bases between them. Germline V gene data show CDR1 as SGHRS and CDR2 as YFSETQ. The CDR3 has 15 amino acids. DNA for the CDR3: TGCGCCAGCCTCGACCGGGATCAAGGCGGTGATGAGCAGTTCTTC. It translates to CASLDRDQGGDEQFF. The complete variable domain, with remaining parts taken from reference TRBV5-1 and TRBJ2-1, reads KAGVTQTPRYLIKTRGQQVTLSCSPISGHRSVSWYQQTPGQGLQFLFEYFSETQRNKGNFPGRFSGRQFSNSRSEMNVSTLELGDSALYLCASLDRDQGGDEQFFGPGTRLTVL.

This chain uses TRBV27 with TRBJ2-1; D unresolved. Deletions cut 8 bases from V and 0 bases from J, with 14 bases between. There are 15 residues in the CDR3. The V gene's germline CDR1 is MNHEY and CDR2 SMNVEV (reference sequence). CDR3 amino acids: CASADTPYSYNEQFF. CDR3 DNA: TGTGCCAGCGCCGATACACCGTACTCCTACAATGAGCAGTTCTTC.

This rearrangement joins TRBV9 to TRBJ2-2, with 7 bases matching TRBD2. The CDR3 covers 15 residues. V gave up 0 bases and J gave up 6 bases; unmatched junction bases: 5. The V gene's germline CDR1 is SGDLS and CDR2 YYNGEE. The CDR3 DNA reads as TGTGCCAGCAGCGTAGTTCCGGGAGGAGCCGGGGAGCTGTTTTTT. This gives the protein CASSVVPGGAGELFF. Full variable domain (rest looked up from reference TRBV9 and TRBJ2-2): DSGVTQTPKHLITATGQRVTLRCSPRSGDLSVYWYQQSLDQGLQFLIQYYNGEERAKGNILERFSAQQFPDLHSELNLSSLELGDSALYFCASSVVPGGAGELFFGEGSRLTVL.

This sequence joins TRBV15 and TRBJ1-4, with D perhaps matching TRBD1 (5 bases). From germline, CDR1 is LNHNV and CDR2 YYDKDF (reference sequence). Trimming removed 4 bases from V and 1 base from J, with 10 bases in between. CDR3 length: 15 amino acids. CDR3 sequence reads: CATSTGTETNEKLFF. In DNA form, the CDR3 reads TGTGCCACCAGCACAGGGACGGAAACTAATGAAAAACTGTTTTTT.

V gene TRBV7-3 combines with J gene TRBJ1-1; D not certain. V was shortened by 1 base and J by 4 bases, with 19 bases between the two germline ends. The CDR3 contains 17 residues. Germline CDR1 is SGHTA and CDR2 is FQGTGA. This CDR3 is CASSLIRVERGGTEAFF. CDR3 nucleotide sequence: TGTGCCAGCAGCTTAATTCGGGTGGAAAGAGGTGGCACTGAAGCTTTCTTT. Complete variable domain (other parts from reference TRBV7-3 and TRBJ1-1): GAGVSQTPSNKVTEKGKYVELRCDPISGHTALYWYRQSLGQGPEFLIYFQGTGAADDSGLPNDRFFAVRPEGSVSTLKIQRTERGDSAVYLCASSLIRVERGGTEAFFGQGTRLTVV.

On this clone: A clone one base away is much larger, so this may be a read error. Other DNA sequences within the sample encode an identical CDR3. The chain employs TRBV27 and TRBJ2-7; D is ambiguous. Germline V lookup: CDR1 MNHEY, CDR2 SMNVEV (reference sequence). CDR3 length: 11 residues. Trimming shortened V by 2 bases and J by 3 bases, and 2 bases separated the two germline ends. CDR3 residues: CASSLDYEQYF. In DNA form, the CDR3 reads TGTGCCAGCAGTTTAGACTACGAGCAGTACTTC.

In this sample, this clone turned up once. The same CDR3 is also encoded by other DNA sequences in this sample. The chain employs TRBV11-2 and TRBJ2-1; 11 bases map to TRBD2. Germline-derived CDR1 and CDR2 are SGHAT and FQNNGV. The CDR3 sequence is 15 residues long. Trimming at V came to 4 bases and at J to 4 bases, leaving 3 bases not matched to a gene. CDR3 region: CASSSGLAAYNEQFF. The CDR3 DNA follows: TGTGCCAGCAGCTCGGGACTAGCGGCTTACAATGAGCAGTTCTTC.

The chain has TRBV5-1 and TRBJ2-1, with D possibly TRBD2 on 5 matching bases. Trimming pared 5 bases from V and 9 bases from J, leaving 12 bases between. CDR1 is SGHRS and CDR2 is YFSETQ in the germline V gene. The CDR3 loop spans 12 amino acids. The CDR3 coding sequence is TGCGCCAGCAGAAGAGGGAATGGTGAGCAGTTCTTC. Its protein product is CASRRGNGEQFF.

This rearrangement joins TRBV19 to TRBJ2-2, with 7 bases that match TRBD1. Trimming removed 5 bases from V and 4 bases from J; junction bases left unmatched: 4. This CDR3 region has 14 residues. The germline V gene has CDR1 LNHDA and CDR2 SQIVND (reference sequence). CDR3: CASSYRGGTGELFF. CDR3 nucleotide sequence: TGTGCCAGTAGTTACAGGGGTGGCACCGGGGAGCTGTTTTTT.

J is TRBJ2-1 and V is TRBV9; 7 bases are a match to TRBD2. Looked up from germline, CDR1 is SGDLS and CDR2 is YYNGEE. With 5 bases clipped from V and 5 bases from J, the junction kept 10 bases outside the gene matches. The CDR3 runs 15 residues. CDR3 in amino acids: CASSGSGTLDNEQFF. As DNA, the CDR3 is TGTGCCAGCAGTGGAAGCGGGACCCTCGACAATGAGCAGTTCTTC. The full variable domain, its missing parts supplied by reference TRBV9 and TRBJ2-1, is DSGVTQTPKHLITATGQRVTLRCSPRSGDLSVYWYQQSLDQGLQFLIQYYNGEERAKGNILERFSAQQFPDLHSELNLSSLELGDSALYFCASSGSGTLDNEQFFGPGTRLTVL.